One sample yielded the 20 T cell receptor beta chains listed below, sequenced in a study of OX40 agonist ivuxolimab in advanced cancers. The data were produced by immunoSEQ multiplex PCR, yet TCRdb's version contains in-frame clones alone and is incomplete. The sample lists under 100,000 clones, approximately 81% occurring once. The source material was CD4+ or CD8+ T cells sorted from blood, sampled in a trial of the OX40 agonist ivuxolimab. These TCRs come from an adult with an advanced solid tumor such as melanoma, head and neck, liver or kidney cancer.

This chain uses TRBV5-6 with TRBJ2-2, with D perhaps matching TRBD1 (5 bases). Germline V gives CDR1 SGHDT, CDR2 YYEEEE. V was pared by 2 bases and J by 2 bases, with 10 bases between. CDR3 length: 15 amino acids. Here the CDR3 DNA reads TGTGCCAGCAGCTTCCTGACAGTAAACACCGGGGAGCTGTTTTTT. Protein sequence: CASSFLTVNTGELFF.

V is TRBV5-1 and J is TRBJ1-1; 10 bases are a match to TRBD1. V shed 2 bases, J shed 4 bases, and the junction held 5 bases outside the gene matches. CDR3 length equals 15 residues. The germline V gene encodes CDR1 SGHRS and CDR2 YFSETQ. The CDR3 nucleotides read TGCGCCAGCAGCTTCGGGACAGGGGAAGGCACTGAAGCTTTCTTT. This codes for CASSFGTGEGTEAFF. The variable domain in full, completed from reference TRBV5-1 and TRBJ1-1, reads KAGVTQTPRYLIKTRGQQVTLSCSPISGHRSVSWYQQTPGQGLQFLFEYFSETQRNKGNFPGRFSGRQFSNSRSEMNVSTLELGDSALYLCASSFGTGEGTEAFFGQGTRLTVV.

CDR3 sequence (DNA): TGTGCCAGCAGCTTAACCTACGGCTGGAACACTGAAGCTTTCTTT. It translates to CASSLTYGWNTEAFF. The V gene is TRBV7-3, the J gene TRBJ1-1, with D hard to call. The CDR3 extends over 15 amino acids. Deletions cut 0 bases from V and 1 base from J, with 9 bases between. CDR1 is SGHTA and CDR2 is FQGTGA in the germline V gene.

This clone is deemed medium-sized. V usage is TRBV6-1 and J usage is TRBJ2-2; 11 bases map to TRBD1. The V segment lost 3 bases and the J segment 7 bases; nucleotides outside the gene matches: 1. Germline V CDR1 and CDR2: MNHNS, SASEGT. The CDR3 consists of 14 residues. The CDR3 DNA sequence: TGTGCCAGCAGTGATGGGACAGGGGGCGGGGAGCTGTTTTTT. It specifies CASSDGTGGGELFF.

The rearrangement joins TRBV4-2 to TRBJ2-2, with TRBD2 matching 11 bases. Germline V gene data show CDR1 as LGHNA and CDR2 as YNFKEQ. There are 18 residues in the CDR3. The V and J ends lost 1 base and 1 base, in that order; junction bases with no gene match: 5. CDR3 in amino acids: CASSQGGLAGGNTGELFF. The CDR3 DNA follows: TGTGCCAGCAGCCAAGGGGGCCTAGCGGGAGGGAACACCGGGGAGCTGTTTTTT.

V usage is TRBV2 and J usage is TRBJ1-4, with D hard to call. From germline, CDR1 is SNHLY and CDR2 FYNNEI. V was trimmed by 8 bases and J by 4 bases, leaving 8 bases between them. The CDR3 is made up of 12 amino acids. DNA of the CDR3: TGTGCCAGCCACACCGGTAATGAAAAACTGTTTTTT. As protein: CASHTGNEKLFF. The full variable domain, rest sourced from reference TRBV2 and TRBJ1-4, is EPEVTQTPSHQVTQMGQEVILRCVPISNHLYFYWYRQILGQKVEFLVSFYNNEISEKSEIFDDQFSVERPDGSNFTLKIRSTKLEDSAMYFCASHTGNEKLFFGSGTQLSVL.

This sequence joins TRBV14 and TRBJ2-2; 8 bases map to TRBD1. This CDR3 comprises 18 residues. Per germline, CDR1 SGHDN and CDR2 FVKESK. Trimming took 5 bases from V and 0 from J; bases not matched to a gene: 11. CDR3 bases: TGTGCCAGCAGCAAACCTTTGACAGGGGTCGCGAACACCGGGGAGCTGTTTTTT. Translated: CASSKPLTGVANTGELFF. Full variable domain (rest looked up from reference TRBV14 and TRBJ2-2): EAGVTQFPSHSVIEKGQTVTLRCDPISGHDNLYWYRRVMGKEIKFLLHFVKESKQDESGMPNNRFLAERTGGTYSTLKVQPAELEDSGVYFCASSKPLTGVANTGELFFGEGSRLTVL.

The chain uses TRBV5-4 and TRBJ2-3; 9 bases align to TRBD2. Germline CDR1 and CDR2: SGHNT and YYREEE (reference sequence). CDR3 size: 15 residues. Trimming cost V 3 bases and J 1 base; bases outside gene matches: 3. CDR3 sequence: CASSYRTSGTDTQYF. In DNA form, the CDR3 reads TGTGCCAGCAGCTACCGGACTAGCGGCACAGATACGCAGTATTTT.

The chain has TRBV7-9 and TRBJ2-5; TRBD2 might be the D (6 bases). This CDR3 spans 15 amino acids. Germline-derived CDR1 and CDR2 are SEHNR and FQNEAQ (reference sequence). The V end lost 3 bases, the J end lost 5 bases, and 16 bases lay between the germline ends. DNA of the CDR3: TGTGCCAGCAGCTTTTCGACCGCGGGGCGGGAGACCCAGTACTTC. This encodes CASSFSTAGRETQYF.

This chain links TRBV9 with TRBJ1-1; D remains unclear. Germline CDR1 reads SGDLS; CDR2 reads YYNGEE. Deletions cut 4 bases from V and 4 bases from J, with 11 bases between. This CDR3 comprises 13 residues. The CDR3 region has the DNA TGTGCCAGCAGCTCCACGGGTGTCACTGAAGCTTTCTTT. It specifies CASSSTGVTEAFF.

The V and J genes are TRBV4-1 and TRBJ1-2, with a possible D match to TRBD1 (5 bases). Trimming took 1 base from V and 2 from J, leaving 11 bases between them. Germline V CDR1 and CDR2: MGHRA, YSYEKL. This CDR3 is built from 15 residues. This CDR3 is CASSQVPGTNYGYTF. The CDR3 bases are TGCGCCAGCAGCCAAGTTCCCGGGACGAACTATGGCTACACCTTC.

V gene TRBV4-1 combines with J gene TRBJ2-2, with D perhaps TRBD2 (6 bases). Germline V gives CDR1 MGHRA, CDR2 YSYEKL. V lost 1 base, J lost 0 bases, and 12 bases lay in between. This CDR3 has 17 amino acids. CDR3 sequence: CASSQALGGTNTGELFF. The CDR3 DNA follows: TGCGCCAGCAGCCAAGCTCTTGGGGGGACGAACACCGGGGAGCTGTTTTTT.

The chain links TRBV28 to TRBJ2-7; the D gene is possibly TRBD2 (5 bases). The germline CDR1 and CDR2 sequences are MDHEN and SYDVKM. CDR3 length: 12 amino acids. V lost 5 bases, J lost 12 bases, and 17 bases lay in between. The CDR3 region is CASSLSRSGTYF. The CDR3 DNA sequence: TGTGCCAGCAGTCTCTCACGGAGCGGCACGTACTTC.

This chain uses TRBV5-1 with TRBJ2-3; 9 bases map to TRBD1. Germline V gene lookup returns CDR1 SGHRS and CDR2 YFSETQ. Trimming removed 4 bases from V and 3 bases from J; junction bases left unmatched: 6. CDR3 length equals 15 residues. The CDR3 loop reads CASSVRDRVTDTQYF. CDR3 bases: TGCGCCAGCAGCGTCCGGGACAGGGTGACAGATACGCAGTATTTT. The whole variable domain, remainder taken from reference TRBV5-1 and TRBJ2-3, is KAGVTQTPRYLIKTRGQQVTLSCSPISGHRSVSWYQQTPGQGLQFLFEYFSETQRNKGNFPGRFSGRQFSNSRSEMNVSTLELGDSALYLCASSVRDRVTDTQYFGPGTRLTVL.

This rearrangement joins TRBV30 to TRBJ1-2, with D unclear. Trimming took off 0 bases at V and 5 bases at J, with 10 bases between the two ends. Germline assignment: CDR1 GTSNPN and CDR2 SVGIG (reference sequence). The CDR3 loop spans 13 amino acids. The CDR3: CAWSVEYLYGYTF. The CDR3 nucleotides read TGTGCCTGGAGTGTAGAATATTTGTATGGCTACACCTTC.

The rearrangement joins TRBV4-1 to TRBJ2-1; TRBD2 matches at 9 bases. The germline gives CDR1 MGHRA, CDR2 YSYEKL. The CDR3 extends over 14 amino acids. Germline trimming cut 0 bases from V and 12 bases from J; bases unmatched to any gene: 6. Here the CDR3 reads CASSQEGAGGRQFF. CDR3 nucleotide sequence: TGCGCCAGCAGCCAAGAGGGAGCGGGGGGCCGGCAGTTCTTC.

The chain joins TRBV5-6 to TRBJ1-3; tentatively, D is TRBD1 (5 bases). CDR3 size: 13 residues. The germline V and J ends were trimmed by 4 bases and 2 bases, with 7 bases remaining between them. Germline values: CDR1 SGHDT, CDR2 YYEEEE. The CDR3 is CASSQGPGNTIYF. Written as DNA, the CDR3 is TGTGCCAGCAGCCAGGGACCTGGAAACACCATATATTTT.

The genes are TRBV5-1 and TRBJ2-1; 9 bases agree with TRBD2. Germline CDR1 reads SGHRS; CDR2 reads YFSETQ. The J segment lost 8 bases and the V segment lost 4 bases, leaving 7 bases of the junction unmatched. This CDR3 has 14 residues. CDR3 DNA sequence: TGCGCCAGCAGCGCCGGGACTAGCTCCGATGAGCAGTTCTTC. Translation gives CASSAGTSSDEQFF.

The chain recombines TRBV19 with TRBJ1-5; a weak D match, TRBD1 (5 bases). The ends were cut back, 4 bases at V and 7 bases at J, with 14 bases in the middle. The CDR3 sequence is 14 residues long. Per the germline V gene, CDR1 is LNHDA and CDR2 is SQIVND (reference sequence). CDR3 DNA: TGTGCCAGTAGTACTCAGGGAGGAGGACAGCCCCAGCATTTT. This codes for CASSTQGGGQPQHF.

The chain employs TRBV18 and TRBJ2-7, with D possibly being TRBD1 (6 bases). Trimming pared 5 bases from V and 5 bases from J, leaving 16 bases between. In germline, CDR1 is KGHSH, CDR2 LQKENI. This CDR3 is 14 amino acids long. The CDR3 spells CASSSQTGGDEQYF. DNA for the CDR3: TGTGCCAGCTCATCTCAGACAGGTGGGGACGAGCAGTACTTC.